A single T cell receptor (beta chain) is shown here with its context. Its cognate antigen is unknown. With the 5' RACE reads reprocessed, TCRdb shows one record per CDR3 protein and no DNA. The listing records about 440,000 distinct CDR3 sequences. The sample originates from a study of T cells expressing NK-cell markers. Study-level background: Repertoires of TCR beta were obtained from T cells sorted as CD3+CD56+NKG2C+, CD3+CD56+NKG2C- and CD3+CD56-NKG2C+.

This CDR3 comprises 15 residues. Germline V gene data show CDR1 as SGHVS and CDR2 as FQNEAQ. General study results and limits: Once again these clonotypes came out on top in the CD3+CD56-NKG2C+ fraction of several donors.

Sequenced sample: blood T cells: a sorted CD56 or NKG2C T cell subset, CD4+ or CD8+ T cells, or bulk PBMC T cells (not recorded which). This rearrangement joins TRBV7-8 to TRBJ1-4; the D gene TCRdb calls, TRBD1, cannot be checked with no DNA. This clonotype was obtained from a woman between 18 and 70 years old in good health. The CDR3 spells CASSLERGWSEKLFF.